This TCR beta chain was obtained from a study of human T cells and chemical hapten exposure. This clonotype was seen repeatedly, ten times or more. From the RACE reads, TCRdb called clonotypes with MiXCR, one entry per CDR3 protein. The sample holds fewer than 85,000 distinct CDR3 sequences, approximately 8% seen once. The time point here: healthy volunteer bleed at 6 weeks. The authors' total RNA extraction used unfractionated whole blood. The CDR3 runs 15 residues. Germline lookup yields CDR1 MNHEY and CDR2 SVGAGI. Trimming took off 5 bases at V and 0 bases at J, with 12 bases between the two ends. This clonotype was sampled from a male donor in good health. Some clones in this sample may be carry-over from other donors' samples. The J gene is TRBJ2-3, the V gene TRBV6-5; no firm D call. The sequencing input was whole blood. The DNA of the CDR3 is TGTGCCAGCAGTGTGGTGGCGCCGAGCACAGATACGCAGTATTTT. Translation gives CASSVVAPSTDTQYF.